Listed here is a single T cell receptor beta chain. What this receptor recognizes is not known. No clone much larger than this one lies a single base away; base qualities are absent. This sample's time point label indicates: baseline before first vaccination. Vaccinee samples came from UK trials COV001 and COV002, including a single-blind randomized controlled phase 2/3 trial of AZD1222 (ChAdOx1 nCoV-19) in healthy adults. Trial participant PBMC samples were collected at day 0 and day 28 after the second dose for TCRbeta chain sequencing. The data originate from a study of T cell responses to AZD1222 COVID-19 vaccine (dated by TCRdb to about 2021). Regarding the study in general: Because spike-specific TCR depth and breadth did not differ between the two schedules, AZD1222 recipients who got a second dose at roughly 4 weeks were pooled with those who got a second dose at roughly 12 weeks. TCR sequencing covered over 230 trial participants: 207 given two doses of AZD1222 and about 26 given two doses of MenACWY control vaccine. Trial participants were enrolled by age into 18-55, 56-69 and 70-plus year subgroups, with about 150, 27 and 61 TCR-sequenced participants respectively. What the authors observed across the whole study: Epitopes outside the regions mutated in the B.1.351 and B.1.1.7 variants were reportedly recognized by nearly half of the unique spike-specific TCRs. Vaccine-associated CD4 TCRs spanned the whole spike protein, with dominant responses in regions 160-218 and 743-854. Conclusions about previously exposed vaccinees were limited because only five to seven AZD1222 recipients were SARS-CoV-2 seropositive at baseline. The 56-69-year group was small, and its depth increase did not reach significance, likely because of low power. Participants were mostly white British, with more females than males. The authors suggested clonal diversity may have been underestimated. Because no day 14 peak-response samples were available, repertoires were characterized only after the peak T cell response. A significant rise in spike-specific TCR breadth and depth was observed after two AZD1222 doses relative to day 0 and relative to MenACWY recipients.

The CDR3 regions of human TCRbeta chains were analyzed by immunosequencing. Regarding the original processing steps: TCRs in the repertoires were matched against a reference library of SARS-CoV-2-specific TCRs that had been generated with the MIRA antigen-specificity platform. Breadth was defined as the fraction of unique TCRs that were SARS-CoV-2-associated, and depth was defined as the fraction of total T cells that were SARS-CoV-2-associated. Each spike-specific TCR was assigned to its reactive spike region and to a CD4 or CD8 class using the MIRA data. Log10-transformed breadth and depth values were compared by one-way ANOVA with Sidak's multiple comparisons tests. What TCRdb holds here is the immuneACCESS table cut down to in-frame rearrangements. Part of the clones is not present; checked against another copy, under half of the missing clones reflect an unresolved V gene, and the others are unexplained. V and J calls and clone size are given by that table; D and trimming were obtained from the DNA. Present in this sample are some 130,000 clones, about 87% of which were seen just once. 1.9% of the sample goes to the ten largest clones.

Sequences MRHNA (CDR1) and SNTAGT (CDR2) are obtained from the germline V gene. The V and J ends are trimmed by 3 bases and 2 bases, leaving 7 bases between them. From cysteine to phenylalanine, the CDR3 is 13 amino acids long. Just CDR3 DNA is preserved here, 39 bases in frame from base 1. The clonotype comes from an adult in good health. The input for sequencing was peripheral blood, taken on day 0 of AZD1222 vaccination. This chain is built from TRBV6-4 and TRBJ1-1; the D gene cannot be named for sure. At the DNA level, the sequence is TGTGCCAGCAGTGAACGAGATAACACTGAAGCTTTCTTT. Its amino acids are CASSERDNTEAFF.